This T cell receptor beta chain was profiled in a study of monozygotic twins with cystic fibrosis. Measured with immunoSEQ multiplex PCR; TCRdb has only the in-frame clones, and not every one. This repertoire shows 25,000 to 40,000 clones, approximately 97% found once; its top ten account for around 0.17%. The ends were cut back, 3 bases at V and 7 bases at J, with 9 bases in the middle. This CDR3 is built from 12 residues. Germline V gives CDR1 SGHRS, CDR2 YFSETQ. The sequence came from a girl aged 2 to 9 with cystic fibrosis. The gene calls are TRBV5-1 and TRBJ2-3; D is uncertain. The source material was blood. CDR3 nucleotide sequence: TGCGCCAGCAGCTGGTGGGTTTATACGCAGTATTTT. Protein product: CASSWWVYTQYF.